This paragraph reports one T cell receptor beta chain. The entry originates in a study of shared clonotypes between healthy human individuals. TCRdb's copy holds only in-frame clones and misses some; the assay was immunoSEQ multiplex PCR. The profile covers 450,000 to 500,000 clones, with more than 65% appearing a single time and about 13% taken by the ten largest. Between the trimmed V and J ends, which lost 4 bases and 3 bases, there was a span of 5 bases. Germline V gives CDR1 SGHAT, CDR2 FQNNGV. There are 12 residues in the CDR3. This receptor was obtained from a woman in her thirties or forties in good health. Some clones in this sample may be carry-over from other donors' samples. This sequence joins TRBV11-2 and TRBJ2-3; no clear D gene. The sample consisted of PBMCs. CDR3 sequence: CASSYTTDTQYF. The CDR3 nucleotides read TGTGCCAGCAGCTACACTACAGATACGCAGTATTTT.